This T cell receptor (beta chain) was documented in a study of blood T cell repertoires in COVID-19. Study details: The cDNA or gDNA used as material had been derived from T cells, B-cell-depleted T cells, or PBMCs.

The germline gives CDR1 LNHDA, CDR2 SQIVND (reference sequence). This CDR3 is built from 13 residues. V lost 6 bases, J lost 8 bases, and 7 bases stayed unmatched. Sequencing was performed with immunoSEQ multiplex PCR; in TCRdb, only in-frame clones are kept and a portion is missing. Of around 46,000 clones in the sample, 82% were seen once. This chain links TRBV19 with TRBJ2-1, with 7 bases identical to TRBD1. The sequencing input was peripheral blood. The sequence derives from a man aged 35-49 years with acute or convalescent COVID-19. The DNA for the CDR3 is TGTGCCAGTAGGCTGGGACAGAACTATGAGCAGTTCTTC. Protein product: CASRLGQNYEQFF.